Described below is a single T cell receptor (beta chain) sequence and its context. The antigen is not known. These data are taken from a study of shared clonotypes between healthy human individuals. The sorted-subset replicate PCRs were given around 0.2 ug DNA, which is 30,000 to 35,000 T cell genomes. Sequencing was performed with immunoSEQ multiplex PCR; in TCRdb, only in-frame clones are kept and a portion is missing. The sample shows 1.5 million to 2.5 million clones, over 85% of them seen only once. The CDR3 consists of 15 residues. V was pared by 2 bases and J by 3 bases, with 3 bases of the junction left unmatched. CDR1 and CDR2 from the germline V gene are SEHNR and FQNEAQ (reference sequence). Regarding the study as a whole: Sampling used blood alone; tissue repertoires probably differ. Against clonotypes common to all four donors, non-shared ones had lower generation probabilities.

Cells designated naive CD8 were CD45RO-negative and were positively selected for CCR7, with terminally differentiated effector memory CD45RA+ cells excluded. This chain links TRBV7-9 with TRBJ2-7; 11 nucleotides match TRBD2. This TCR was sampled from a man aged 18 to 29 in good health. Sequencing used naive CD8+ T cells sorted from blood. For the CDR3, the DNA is TGTGCCAGCAGCTTACCCGGGACTAGCGGCTACGAGCAGTACTTC. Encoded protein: CASSLPGTSGYEQYF.